These T cell receptor beta chains were read from a single sample in a study of blood T cell repertoires in COVID-19. Some clones are missing from TCRdb's copy, which holds only in-frame ones; the method was immunoSEQ multiplex PCR. The table lists roughly 230,000 clones, about nine tenths of them singletons. Material for sequencing was PBMCs or T cells enriched from blood (not recorded which). These TCRs come from a young woman with acute COVID-19. CDR3s include the opening cysteine and the closing phenylalanine or tryptophan. The D gene is left open where the match is weak. Where a row states a size, it is once, few, many or the class of an expanded clone; other rows omit it.

TGTGCCAGCAGTGAATTCGGCGGGGCCTACGAGCAGTACTTC	CASSEFGGAYEQYF	.	.	TRBV6-1	TRBJ2-7
TGTGCCAGCAGCCAACGGAGGATTTCTGGAAACACCATATATTTT	CASSQRRISGNTIYF	.	.	TRBV5-8	TRBJ1-3
TGTGCCAGCAGCCAAGCGCAGGGGGCTCGGTATGGCTACACCTTC	CASSQAQGARYGYTF	TRBD1	.	TRBV3-1/TRBV3-2	TRBJ1-2
TGTGCCAGCAGCCTTCTTAGCGGGGGGGTGGCAGATACGCAGTATTTT	CASSLLSGGVADTQYF	TRBD2	.	TRBV3-1/TRBV3-2	TRBJ2-3
TGTGCCAGCAGCCTTGACAGGTTGGCCTCCTACGAGCAGTACTTC	CASSLDRLASYEQYF	.	once	TRBV3-1/TRBV3-2	TRBJ2-7
TGCGCCAGCAGCTTGGCCTGGGCGCGCGAGCAGTACTTC	CASSLAWAREQYF	.	.	TRBV5-1	TRBJ2-7
TGTGCCAGCAGCGGAGGGGGGGAATTGGCCCTCCACTTT	CASSGGGELALHF	.	.	TRBV9	TRBJ1-6
TGTGCCAGCAGTTTACGAGGACAGGGGCGCGATGGCTACACCTTC	CASSLRGQGRDGYTF	TRBD1	.	TRBV27	TRBJ1-2
TGTGCCAGCGCCGGGACAGATAATTCACCCCTCCACTTT	CASAGTDNSPLHF	TRBD1	.	TRBV14	TRBJ1-6
TGTGCCAGCAGCCAGGCGGGGAGAACGCAGTATTTT	CASSQAGRTQYF	.	.	TRBV11-2	TRBJ2-3
TGTGCCAGTAGCTACTTGACAGGGGGAAGGACCGGGGAGCTGTTTTTT	CASSYLTGGRTGELFF	TRBD1	.	TRBV19	TRBJ2-2
TGCGCCAGCAGCCAAGACCCTGTAGGCAGGGGTAATAAAGAGACCCAGTACTTC	CASSQDPVGRGNKETQYF	.	few	TRBV4-1	TRBJ2-5
TGCGCCAGCAGCCCACGTCCGGGACAGGGACCCTACAATGAGCAGTTCTTC	CASSPRPGQGPYNEQFF	TRBD1	.	TRBV5-1	TRBJ2-1
TGTGCCAGCATGGAACAGGGCAGCAATCAGCCCCAGCATTTT	CASMEQGSNQPQHF	.	.	TRBV2	TRBJ1-5
TGTGCCAGCAAGGCGGAGCAAGAGACCCAGTACTTC	CASKAEQETQYF	.	.	TRBV6-5	TRBJ2-5
TGTGCCAGCAGCATCAGGACTAGCGGGGGGCAAGAGACCCAGTACTTC	CASSIRTSGGQETQYF	TRBD2	.	TRBV7-8	TRBJ2-5
TGTGCCAGCAGCCACTTGAGGCCCGGGGGGGTCTGGAATCAGCCCCAGCATTTT	CASSHLRPGGVWNQPQHF	.	once	TRBV3-1/TRBV3-2	TRBJ1-5
TGCGCCAGCAGTGACGGCTCCTATAATTCACCCCTCCACTTT	CASSDGSYNSPLHF	.	.	TRBV10-1	TRBJ1-6
TGTGCCAGCAGTGTTTTCCCAGGGGGCATTGAAGCTTTCTTT	CASSVFPGGIEAFF	TRBD1	.	TRBV2	TRBJ1-1
TGTGCCAGCTCACCACAGGGGGATGAGCAGTTCTTC	CASSPQGDEQFF	.	.	TRBV18	TRBJ2-1
TGTGCCAGCAGTTACTCAGACAAAATCTCTGGAAACACCATATATTTT	CASSYSDKISGNTIYF	.	.	TRBV6-5	TRBJ1-3
TGTGCCAGCAGCGGACAGGGGTTTAGCAATCAGCCCCAGCATTTT	CASSGQGFSNQPQHF	TRBD1	.	TRBV2	TRBJ1-5
TGTGCCACCTGGCTAGCGAACATTCAGTACTTC	CATWLANIQYF	.	.	TRBV28	TRBJ2-4
TGTGCCAGCAGTTCCGGGACAGACTATGAAAAACTGTTTTTT	CASSSGTDYEKLFF	TRBD1	once	TRBV6-5	TRBJ1-4
TGTGCCAGCAGCGACAGCCATAATGAAGCTTTCTTT	CASSDSHNEAFF	.	.	TRBV21-1	TRBJ1-1
TGTGCCAGTAGTAGCAGCCTAGCGCCGACCTACGAGCAGTACTTC	CASSSSLAPTYEQYF	.	.	TRBV19	TRBJ2-7
TGTGCCAGCAGCCCACCTCGCGGGGGGGGATACAATGAGCAGTTCTTC	CASSPPRGGGYNEQFF	TRBD2	once	TRBV7-9	TRBJ2-1
TGCGCCACCTCCGGGACAGGGGTACACGAGCAGTACTTC	CATSGTGVHEQYF	TRBD1	.	TRBV10-1	TRBJ2-7
TGCGCCAGCAGCTTGGATCTGGCTAACACTGAAGCTTTCTTT	CASSLDLANTEAFF	.	.	TRBV5-1	TRBJ1-1
TGCGCCAGCAGCCAAGTTACGGAGTATGGCTACACCTTC	CASSQVTEYGYTF	.	.	TRBV4-1	TRBJ1-2
TGTGCCAGCAGCTTGGAAACAGCTGGGACTGAAGCTTTCTTT	CASSLETAGTEAFF	.	.	TRBV5-4	TRBJ1-1
TGTGCCAGTTTTACAGGGGGCTCCTATAGCAATCAGCCCCAGCATTTT	CASFTGGSYSNQPQHF	TRBD1	.	TRBV19	TRBJ1-5
TGTGCCAGCAGCCCAGACAGGGGGCTTTTCACAGATACGCAGTATTTT	CASSPDRGLFTDTQYF	TRBD1	few	TRBV7-9	TRBJ2-3
TGTGCCAGCAGCTTGGGGCCACCGACTAGCGGACGCACAGATACGCAGTATTTT	CASSLGPPTSGRTDTQYF	TRBD2	.	TRBV7-6	TRBJ2-3
TGTGCCAGCAGTTTGTCCGGGACAGGGAATCAGCCCCAGCATTTT	CASSLSGTGNQPQHF	TRBD1	.	TRBV27	TRBJ1-5
TGTGCCAGCAGCTTAGCCGAGAGCGGGGCCTCCTACGAGCAGTACTTC	CASSLAESGASYEQYF	TRBD2	.	TRBV7-2	TRBJ2-7
TGTGCCAGCAGCGTTACGGGGGAGAGCTCCTACAATGAGCAGTTCTTC	CASSVTGESSYNEQFF	.	.	TRBV9	TRBJ2-1
TGTGCCAGCAGCCCCCGACCGGGAGAGGGCACTGAAGCTTTCTTT	CASSPRPGEGTEAFF	.	few	TRBV5-4	TRBJ1-1
TGCGCCAGCAGCCTTGACATGGGACTAGCGGGGCGGCGGGGCTCCTACAATGAGCAGTTCTTC	CASSLDMGLAGRRGSYNEQFF	TRBD2	.	TRBV4-1	TRBJ2-1
TGTGCCAGCAGCTTAGGGGCCCCGGGACAGGGGTCCTACGAGCAGTACTTC	CASSLGAPGQGSYEQYF	TRBD1	.	TRBV11-3	TRBJ2-7
TGTGCCAGCTGCTATGGCGAGCAGTACTTC	CASCYGEQYF	.	.	TRBV18	TRBJ2-7
TGTGCCAGCAGCCCCCCCAGGTTGAACACTGAAGCTTTCTTT	CASSPPRLNTEAFF	.	once	TRBV11-2	TRBJ1-1
TGTGCCAGCAGCTTTTACAGGGGCGGAATACAAGAGACCCAGTACTTC	CASSFYRGGIQETQYF	TRBD1	.	TRBV13	TRBJ2-5
TGTGCCAGCAGTGTTCCCAGGGGCAACACCGGGGAGCTGTTTTTT	CASSVPRGNTGELFF	.	once	TRBV25-1	TRBJ2-2
TGCGCCAGCAGTCAAGTGGCAGAACCTGAAGCTTTCTTT	CASSQVAEPEAFF	.	.	TRBV23-1	TRBJ1-1
TGTGCCAGCAGTTATAATCAGGGGGCGGGCGAAAAACTGTTTTTT	CASSYNQGAGEKLFF	TRBD1	.	TRBV2	TRBJ1-4
TGTGCCTGGAGTGTTTCGGCGGATCAGCCCCAGCATTTT	CAWSVSADQPQHF	.	.	TRBV30	TRBJ1-5
TGTGCCAGCATCCGAACTCCGGGACTAGCTTCCGAGACCCAGTACTTC	CASIRTPGLASETQYF	TRBD2	.	TRBV2	TRBJ2-5
TGTGCCAGCAGCTTGTTGCTAGCGGGAGATACGCAGTATTTT	CASSLLLAGDTQYF	TRBD2	.	TRBV5-8	TRBJ2-3